These T cell receptor beta chains were read from a single sample in a study of blood T cell repertoires in COVID-19. Some clones are missing from TCRdb's copy, which holds only in-frame ones; the method was immunoSEQ multiplex PCR. The data contain around 40,000 clones, approximately 92% of them seen just once; the ten biggest clones take up 9%. The sample taken for sequencing was peripheral blood. These receptors all stem from a man between 25 and 39 years old with active or convalescent COVID-19. The CDR3 runs from the conserved cysteine through the conserved F or W. The order of the fields is D gene, CDR3 length, V gene, clone size, J gene, CDR3 protein, CDR3 DNA. D genes are given only for firm matches. Expanded clones are given a class, and other clones once, few, many or no size at all.

d_gene: .
len: 13
v_gene: TRBV19
abundance: .
j_gene: TRBJ1-3
CDR3aa: CASSFRSGNTIYF
CDR3nt: TGTGCCAGTAGTTTCCGCTCTGGAAACACCATATATTTT

d_gene: TRBD2
len: 13
v_gene: TRBV6-5
abundance: .
j_gene: TRBJ2-1
CDR3aa: CASSQTSPGEQFF
CDR3nt: TGTGCCAGCAGCCAGACTAGCCCGGGTGAGCAGTTCTTC

d_gene: TRBD1
len: 14
v_gene: TRBV24-1
abundance: few
j_gene: TRBJ1-5
CDR3aa: CATGQGLGNQPQHF
CDR3nt: TGTGCCACCGGACAGGGGTTAGGAAATCAGCCCCAGCATTTT

d_gene: .
len: 16
v_gene: TRBV18
abundance: .
j_gene: TRBJ1-2
CDR3aa: CASSPLPPGLNYGYTF
CDR3nt: TGTGCCAGCTCACCGTTGCCCCCAGGGCTTAACTATGGCTACACCTTC

d_gene: .
len: 13
v_gene: TRBV19
abundance: .
j_gene: TRBJ2-2
CDR3aa: CASSMEGIGELFF
CDR3nt: TGTGCCAGTAGTATGGAGGGGATCGGGGAGCTGTTTTTT

d_gene: .
len: 12
v_gene: TRBV7-2
abundance: .
j_gene: TRBJ2-1
CDR3aa: CASSPREETQFF
CDR3nt: TGTGCCAGCAGCCCCCGAGAGGAAACGCAGTTCTTC

d_gene: .
len: 15
v_gene: TRBV19
abundance: .
j_gene: TRBJ2-7
CDR3aa: CASSMSMGPPYEQYF
CDR3nt: TGTGCCAGTAGTATGAGCATGGGCCCCCCCTACGAGCAGTACTTC

d_gene: .
len: 21
v_gene: TRBV2
abundance: .
j_gene: TRBJ2-3
CDR3aa: CASSEVNTTGSRKTLTDTQYF
CDR3nt: TGTGCCAGCAGTGAAGTAAACACTACTGGAAGTAGAAAGACTTTAACAGATACGCAGTATTTT

d_gene: TRBD1
len: 12
v_gene: TRBV25-1
abundance: .
j_gene: TRBJ1-2
CDR3aa: CASRQGNYGYTF
CDR3nt: TGTGCCAGCAGACAGGGGAACTATGGCTACACCTTC

d_gene: .
len: 14
v_gene: TRBV11-2
abundance: once
j_gene: TRBJ2-5
CDR3aa: CASSSPRGRETQYF
CDR3nt: TGTGCCAGCAGCTCCCCGCGGGGACGGGAGACCCAGTACTTC

d_gene: TRBD2
len: 14
v_gene: TRBV5-1
abundance: .
j_gene: TRBJ2-1
CDR3aa: CASSFTSGREEQFF
CDR3nt: TGCGCCAGCAGCTTTACCAGCGGGAGAGAAGAGCAGTTCTTC

d_gene: .
len: 15
v_gene: TRBV7-9
abundance: .
j_gene: TRBJ1-1
CDR3aa: CASSERTADGAEAFF
CDR3nt: TGTGCCAGCAGCGAGCGGACTGCAGACGGGGCTGAAGCTTTCTTT

d_gene: TRBD2
len: 17
v_gene: TRBV9
abundance: .
j_gene: TRBJ2-3
CDR3aa: CASSVPSGGAGTDTQYF
CDR3nt: TGTGCCAGCAGCGTCCCTAGCGGGGGGGCGGGCACAGATACGCAGTATTTT

d_gene: TRBD1
len: 15
v_gene: TRBV7-8
abundance: .
j_gene: TRBJ1-4
CDR3aa: CASSSNRGRNEKLFF
CDR3nt: TGTGCCAGCAGCTCCAACAGGGGGAGGAATGAAAAACTGTTTTTT

d_gene: TRBD2
len: 15
v_gene: TRBV5-1
abundance: once
j_gene: TRBJ2-3
CDR3aa: CASSLDGGASDTQYF
CDR3nt: TGCGCCAGCAGCTTGGACGGGGGGGCCTCAGATACGCAGTATTTT

d_gene: .
len: 16
v_gene: TRBV7-2
abundance: .
j_gene: TRBJ2-5
CDR3aa: CASSLYPWGGEETQYF
CDR3nt: TGTGCCAGCAGCTTGTACCCTTGGGGGGGCGAAGAGACCCAGTACTTC

d_gene: .
len: 12
v_gene: TRBV6-6
abundance: .
j_gene: TRBJ1-2
CDR3aa: CASIGAGLGYTF
CDR3nt: TGTGCCAGCATAGGGGCAGGGCTTGGCTACACCTTC

d_gene: TRBD2
len: 18
v_gene: TRBV5-4
abundance: .
j_gene: TRBJ2-5
CDR3aa: CASSQTGTSGRVQETQYF
CDR3nt: TGTGCCAGCAGCCAAACCGGGACTAGCGGGAGGGTCCAAGAGACCCAGTACTTC

d_gene: .
len: 15
v_gene: TRBV5-6
abundance: .
j_gene: TRBJ1-4
CDR3aa: CASSSTDSINEKLFF
CDR3nt: TGTGCCAGCAGCTCCACCGACAGTATTAATGAAAAACTGTTTTTT

d_gene: TRBD2
len: 17
v_gene: TRBV5-3
abundance: .
j_gene: TRBJ2-3
CDR3aa: CARSLRWTSGGPDTQYF
CDR3nt: TGTGCCAGAAGCTTGAGATGGACTAGCGGGGGACCAGATACGCAGTATTTT

d_gene: .
len: 15
v_gene: TRBV4-3
abundance: once
j_gene: TRBJ2-2
CDR3aa: CASSQGQVRRGELFF
CDR3nt: TGCGCCAGCAGCCAAGGCCAGGTCCGTCGAGGGGAGCTGTTTTTT

d_gene: TRBD1
len: 16
v_gene: TRBV25-1
abundance: once
j_gene: TRBJ2-5
CDR3aa: CASSLAARGIAETQYF
CDR3nt: TGTGCCAGCAGTCTTGCGGCCAGGGGGATCGCCGAGACCCAGTACTTC

d_gene: .
len: 14
v_gene: TRBV19
abundance: .
j_gene: TRBJ2-2
CDR3aa: CASSIAGITGELFF
CDR3nt: TGTGCCAGTAGTATTGCCGGGATCACCGGGGAGCTGTTTTTT

d_gene: .
len: 14
v_gene: TRBV28
abundance: .
j_gene: TRBJ1-2
CDR3aa: CASRLWRGDSGYTF
CDR3nt: TGTGCCAGCAGGTTGTGGAGGGGTGACTCTGGCTACACCTTC

d_gene: .
len: 14
v_gene: TRBV7-8
abundance: .
j_gene: TRBJ1-2
CDR3aa: CASSLDSPNYGYTF
CDR3nt: TGTGCCAGCAGCTTAGACTCCCCTAACTATGGCTACACCTTC

d_gene: .
len: 14
v_gene: TRBV29-1
abundance: once
j_gene: TRBJ1-3
CDR3aa: CSVVIRTDGNTIYF
CDR3nt: TGCAGCGTTGTAATTCGGACAGATGGAAACACCATATATTTT

d_gene: TRBD1
len: 16
v_gene: TRBV7-8
abundance: few
j_gene: TRBJ2-2
CDR3aa: CASSLMTGYYTGELFF
CDR3nt: TGTGCCAGCAGCTTAATGACAGGGTATTACACCGGGGAGCTGTTTTTT

d_gene: TRBD1
len: 19
v_gene: TRBV5-1
abundance: .
j_gene: TRBJ1-2
CDR3aa: CASSSKPPGTGGAIGGYTF
CDR3nt: TGCGCCAGCAGCTCTAAACCCCCCGGGACAGGGGGCGCGATAGGCGGCTACACCTTC

d_gene: .
len: 16
v_gene: TRBV18
abundance: .
j_gene: TRBJ1-5
CDR3aa: CASSPRAGNSNQPQHF
CDR3nt: TGTGCCAGCTCACCACGGGCAGGCAATAGCAATCAGCCCCAGCATTTT

d_gene: .
len: 15
v_gene: TRBV5-4
abundance: .
j_gene: TRBJ1-2
CDR3aa: CASSLEQGLGYGYTF
CDR3nt: TGTGCCAGCAGCTTGGAGCAGGGCCTAGGCTATGGCTACACCTTC

d_gene: .
len: 14
v_gene: TRBV6-5
abundance: .
j_gene: TRBJ1-3
CDR3aa: CASSFLEAGNTIYF
CDR3nt: TGTGCCAGCAGTTTCCTAGAAGCTGGAAACACCATATATTTT

d_gene: .
len: 13
v_gene: TRBV19
abundance: .
j_gene: TRBJ1-6
CDR3aa: CASSIVLSSPLHF
CDR3nt: TGTGCCAGTAGTATAGTGCTGAGTTCACCCCTCCACTTT

d_gene: TRBD1
len: 11
v_gene: TRBV10-2
abundance: .
j_gene: TRBJ1-4
CDR3aa: CASSDRGQMFF
CDR3nt: TGCGCCAGCAGTGATCGGGGACAGATGTTTTTT

d_gene: .
len: 16
v_gene: TRBV4-2
abundance: .
j_gene: TRBJ1-3
CDR3aa: CASSRTFTGLENTIYF
CDR3nt: TGTGCCAGCAGCCGAACCTTTACAGGGCTTGAAAACACCATATATTTT

d_gene: TRBD1
len: 14
v_gene: TRBV28
abundance: .
j_gene: TRBJ2-2
CDR3aa: CASSFGTDTGELFF
CDR3nt: TGTGCCAGCAGTTTCGGGACAGACACCGGGGAGCTGTTTTTT

d_gene: .
len: 14
v_gene: TRBV5-4
abundance: .
j_gene: TRBJ2-7
CDR3aa: CASGEGGIPYEQYF
CDR3nt: TGTGCCAGCGGAGAGGGCGGGATCCCCTACGAGCAGTACTTC

d_gene: TRBD2
len: 16
v_gene: TRBV24-1
abundance: .
j_gene: TRBJ2-3
CDR3aa: CATSDRTSGTTDTQYF
CDR3nt: TGTGCCACCAGTGACAGGACTAGCGGGACCACAGATACGCAGTATTTT

d_gene: .
len: 15
v_gene: TRBV5-1
abundance: .
j_gene: TRBJ2-2
CDR3aa: CASSFVQGGTGELFF
CDR3nt: TGCGCCAGCAGCTTTGTCCAGGGGGGTACCGGGGAGCTGTTTTTT

d_gene: TRBD1
len: 16
v_gene: TRBV9
abundance: .
j_gene: TRBJ2-2
CDR3aa: CASSSRTGANTGELFF
CDR3nt: TGTGCCAGCAGCTCCCGGACAGGGGCGAACACCGGGGAGCTGTTTTTT

d_gene: .
len: 14
v_gene: TRBV7-9
abundance: once
j_gene: TRBJ2-5
CDR3aa: CASSFTSQGETQYF
CDR3nt: TGTGCCAGCAGCTTCACTTCACAGGGAGAGACCCAGTACTTC

d_gene: TRBD1
len: 20
v_gene: TRBV3-1/TRBV3-2
abundance: .
j_gene: TRBJ1-1
CDR3aa: CASSQDNQMGRGLKNTEAFF
CDR3nt: TGTGCCAGCAGCCAAGATAACCAAATGGGCAGGGGGCTCAAGAACACTGAAGCTTTCTTT

d_gene: .
len: 15
v_gene: TRBV15
abundance: once
j_gene: TRBJ1-5
CDR3aa: CATSRDPEAGQPQHF
CDR3nt: TGTGCCACCAGCAGAGATCCGGAGGCCGGTCAGCCCCAGCATTTT

d_gene: .
len: 15
v_gene: TRBV7-6
abundance: .
j_gene: TRBJ2-1
CDR3aa: CASSLSDTTYNEQFF
CDR3nt: TGTGCCAGCAGCTTATCGGACACAACCTACAATGAGCAGTTCTTC

d_gene: TRBD1
len: 18
v_gene: TRBV7-2
abundance: .
j_gene: TRBJ1-2
CDR3aa: CASSAPKQGGRGSYGYTF
CDR3nt: TGTGCCAGCAGCGCTCCCAAACAGGGGGGCAGGGGCTCCTATGGCTACACCTTC

d_gene: TRBD1
len: 16
v_gene: TRBV5-1
abundance: .
j_gene: TRBJ2-2
CDR3aa: CASSLRDRFGAGELFF
CDR3nt: TGCGCCAGCAGCCTGAGGGACAGGTTCGGGGCCGGGGAGCTGTTTTTT

d_gene: .
len: 15
v_gene: TRBV19
abundance: .
j_gene: TRBJ1-5
CDR3aa: CASSPRDTSNQPQHF
CDR3nt: TGTGCCAGTAGCCCCCGGGACACATCCAATCAGCCCCAGCATTTT

d_gene: TRBD1
len: 19
v_gene: TRBV11-2
abundance: .
j_gene: TRBJ2-1
CDR3aa: CASSLGGQVTYMGYNEQFF
CDR3nt: TGTGCCAGCAGCTTGGGGGGACAGGTAACCTACATGGGGTACAATGAGCAGTTCTTC

d_gene: TRBD1
len: 14
v_gene: TRBV5-1
abundance: .
j_gene: TRBJ2-7
CDR3aa: CASSRTGGNYEQYF
CDR3nt: TGCGCCAGCAGCAGGACAGGGGGAAACTACGAGCAGTACTTC

d_gene: .
len: 19
v_gene: TRBV21-1
abundance: .
j_gene: TRBJ1-6
CDR3aa: CASSPHGRATVDYNSPLHF
CDR3nt: TGTGCCAGCAGCCCCCACGGGAGGGCGACAGTTGATTATAATTCACCCCTCCACTTT